Following are 26 T cell receptor beta chains from one sample sequenced in a study of cytomegalovirus exposure and HLA in healthy donors. Primers included in the PCR were 60 Vbeta and 13 Jbeta primers. TCRdb keeps only in-frame clones here, not all; method: immunoSEQ multiplex PCR. Of about 200,000 clones in the sample, around 86% were seen once. Sequenced: PBMCs. The receptor set was obtained from a middle-aged woman in good health and CMV-seronegative.

About this clone: A junction boundary mismatches the germline segment, possibly from a read error. The genes are TRBV7-9 and TRBJ2-2, with D perhaps matching TRBD2 (6 bases). Per germline, CDR1 SEHNR and CDR2 FQNEAQ (reference sequence). The CDR3 contains 16 residues. The CDR3 here is CSSSLGFSGNTGELFF. The CDR3 DNA follows: TGTTCCAGCAGCTTAGGGTTTAGCGGAAATACCGGGGAGCTGTTTTTT.

The chain combines TRBV15 with TRBJ2-1; 10 positions match TRBD1. V lost 5 bases, J lost 11 bases, and 6 bases stayed unmatched. The germline V gene encodes CDR1 LNHNV and CDR2 YYDKDF (reference sequence). There are 13 residues in the CDR3. The CDR3 sequence: CATSRDRGRKQFF. The CDR3 DNA sequence: TGTGCCACCAGCCGTGACAGGGGGCGGAAGCAGTTCTTC. Full variable domain (remainder filled in from reference TRBV15 and TRBJ2-1): DAMVIQNPRYQVTQFGKPVTLSCSQTLNHNVMYWYQQKSSQAPKLLFHYYDKDFNNEADTPDNFQSRRPNTSFCFLDIRSPGLGDTAMYLCATSRDRGRKQFFGPGTRLTVL.

This rearrangement joins TRBV2 to TRBJ2-7, with D maybe TRBD2 (6 bases). Germline V lookup: CDR1 SNHLY, CDR2 FYNNEI. This CDR3 contains 12 residues. The germline V and J ends were trimmed by 4 bases and 4 bases, with 8 bases remaining between them. In DNA, the CDR3 is TGTGCCAGCAGTGGCGGGACTTACGAGCAGTACTTC. The encoded protein is CASSGGTYEQYF.

The rearrangement joins TRBV6-6 to TRBJ1-6, with D possibly matching TRBD1 (5 bases). The germline V gene has CDR1 MNHNY and CDR2 SVGAGI (reference sequence). The CDR3 is made up of 14 amino acids. Trimming shortened V by 4 bases and J by 8 bases, and 12 bases separated the two germline ends. The CDR3 DNA reads TGTGCCAGCAGTTGGAGTCAGGGCGATTCACCCCTCCACTTT. Translated, it gives CASSWSQGDSPLHF.

This clone was detected only once. The chain recombines TRBV7-9 with TRBJ1-1; D remains unclear. Trimming stripped 0 bases from V and 4 bases from J, with 12 bases between. Germline CDR1 SEHNR, CDR2 FQNEAQ (reference sequence). The CDR3 is 15 residues long. CDR3 in amino acids: CASSLAAGLTTEAFF. The CDR3 region has the DNA TGTGCCAGCAGCTTAGCGGCAGGCCTGACCACTGAAGCTTTCTTT. The entire variable domain, with the rest obtained from reference TRBV7-9 and TRBJ1-1, is as follows: DTGVSQNPRHKITKRGQNVTFRCDPISEHNRLYWYRQTLGQGPEFLTYFQNEAQLEKSRLLSDRFSAERPKGSFSTLEIQRTEQGDSAMYLCASSLAAGLTTEAFFGQGTRLTVV.

The chain couples TRBV7-3 to TRBJ2-2; 11 bases fit TRBD1. Looked up from germline, CDR1 is SGHTA and CDR2 is FQGTGA. The length of the CDR3 is 15 residues. The V gene end was trimmed by 5 bases and the J gene end by 7 bases; junction bases not matched to a gene: 6. CDR3 DNA sequence: TGTGCCAGCAGCCTATGGACAGGGGGCAACGGGGAGCTGTTTTTT. It encodes CASSLWTGGNGELFF.

The CDR3, as DNA: TGTGGCACCAGGTTGGACAAATCGGGGTGGGTACTAGCGGGAGAGGGAGACGAGCAGTACTTC. Protein: CGTRLDKSGWVLAGEGDEQYF. The V gene is TRBV28, the J gene TRBJ2-7; 11 bases fit TRBD2. The germline gives CDR1 MDHEN, CDR2 SYDVKM. This CDR3 contains 21 residues.

The chain recombines TRBV5-1 with TRBJ2-1; 8 bases are a match to TRBD2. CDR1 SGHRS and CDR2 YFSETQ come from the germline V gene. Trimming took 1 base from V and 3 from J; bases not matched to a gene: 9. The CDR3 extends over 17 amino acids. For the CDR3, the DNA is TGCGCCAGCAGCTTGCACAATCTAGCGGGCGACTACAATGAGCAGTTCTTC. Translating gives CASSLHNLAGDYNEQFF.

The chain combines TRBV11-2 with TRBJ2-1; tentative D call: TRBD1 (5 bases). The CDR3 has 12 residues. Deletions cut 2 bases from V and 13 bases from J, with 12 bases between. Germline V gene lookup returns CDR1 SGHAT and CDR2 FQNNGV. CDR3 residues: CASSLWQGEQFF. The CDR3 nucleotides are TGTGCCAGCAGCTTATGGCAGGGCGAACAGTTCTTC.

V usage is TRBV30 and J usage is TRBJ1-3; perhaps TRBD1 as D (5 bases). V was cut by 3 bases and J by 11 bases, with 14 bases left in between. Germline lookup yields CDR1 GTSNPN and CDR2 SVGIG (reference sequence). The CDR3 runs to 12 residues. CDR3 nucleotides: TGTGCCTGGAGAGGGGCCAGAAGTCCCATATATTTT. Encoded protein: CAWRGARSPIYF.

The chain has TRBV28 and TRBJ2-6; D might be TRBD2 (5 bases). Germline V gene data show CDR1 as MDHEN and CDR2 as SYDVKM. This CDR3 spans 15 amino acids. V lost 10 bases, J lost 2 bases, and 15 bases lay in between. CDR3: CATTPLRAGANVLTF. The CDR3 nucleotides read TGTGCCACCACCCCGTTGAGGGCTGGGGCCAACGTCCTGACTTTC.

The rearrangement joins TRBV7-9 to TRBJ2-7; TRBD1 matches at 7 bases. This CDR3 is built from 19 residues. V shed 4 bases, J shed 2 bases, and the junction held 20 bases outside the gene matches. Germline CDR1 SEHNR, CDR2 FQNEAQ (reference sequence). This chain's CDR3 is CASSSSGQPPKYATYEQYF. CDR3 in DNA: TGTGCCAGCAGCTCCTCGGGACAGCCTCCCAAGTATGCCACCTACGAGCAGTACTTC. Full variable domain (rest looked up from reference TRBV7-9 and TRBJ2-7): DTGVSQNPRHKITKRGQNVTFRCDPISEHNRLYWYRQTLGQGPEFLTYFQNEAQLEKSRLLSDRFSAERPKGSFSTLEIQRTEQGDSAMYLCASSSSGQPPKYATYEQYFGPGTRLTVT.

The rearrangement joins TRBV27 to TRBJ1-5; 9 nucleotides line up with TRBD1. Germline V gives CDR1 MNHEY, CDR2 SMNVEV (reference sequence). The V and J ends lost 6 bases and 9 bases, in that order; junction bases with no gene match: 12. The CDR3 spans 15 residues. The chain's CDR3 is CASSRDRDRVLPQHF. The CDR3 DNA follows: TGTGCCAGCAGCAGGGACCGGGACAGGGTATTGCCCCAGCATTTT.

This clone showed up just a few times. This chain connects TRBV10-3 to TRBJ2-3; 7 bases match TRBD1. CDR3 length equals 12 residues. The V segment lost 6 bases and the J segment 7 bases; nucleotides outside the gene matches: 4. Germline CDR1 and CDR2: ENHRY and SYGVKD. This chain's CDR3 is CAISGTEHTQYF. The CDR3 nucleotides are TGTGCCATCAGCGGGACAGAGCATACGCAGTATTTT.

The chain links TRBV6-6 to TRBJ2-3, with no clear D. The CDR3 is 14 residues long. With 6 bases removed from V and 0 bases from J, the gap between germline ends came to 10 bases. The germline V gene encodes CDR1 MNHNY and CDR2 SVGAGI (reference sequence). The CDR3 coding sequence is TGTGCCAGCAGGTTGACATCGAGCACAGATACGCAGTATTTT. Translating gives CASRLTSSTDTQYF.

The chain joins TRBV6-6 to TRBJ2-6; TRBD1 aligns across 8 bases. Germline CDR1 MNHNY, CDR2 SVGAGI (reference sequence). Trimming at V came to 8 bases and at J to 4 bases, leaving 7 bases not matched to a gene. This CDR3 is built from 15 residues. The CDR3 DNA is TGTGCCAGCCAGGGGGCGTTCAGGGGGGCCAACGTCCTGACTTTC. Its protein product is CASQGAFRGANVLTF.

The chain links TRBV27 to TRBJ2-7; 8 bases map to TRBD1. This CDR3 spans 13 amino acids. CDR1 is MNHEY, CDR2 SMNVEV, per germline (reference sequence). V shed 8 bases, J shed 5 bases, and the junction held 8 bases outside the gene matches. CDR3 loop: CASGNRGYDEQYF. CDR3 nucleotide sequence: TGTGCCAGCGGAAACAGGGGGTACGACGAGCAGTACTTC.

V gene TRBV2 combines with J gene TRBJ1-5; 10 bases are shared with TRBD1. Germline trimming cut 7 bases from V and 5 bases from J; bases unmatched to any gene: 5. Looked up from germline, CDR1 is SNHLY and CDR2 is FYNNEI. The CDR3 spans 14 residues. Here the CDR3 reads CASMPGQGYQPQHF. The CDR3 DNA follows: TGTGCCAGCATGCCGGGACAGGGGTATCAGCCCCAGCATTTT.

The chain carries TRBV30 and TRBJ2-1; 7 bases agree with TRBD1. CDR1 GTSNPN and CDR2 SVGIG come from the germline V gene (reference sequence). CDR3 length equals 13 residues. The V segment lost 0 bases and the J segment 16 bases; nucleotides outside the gene matches: 12. The CDR3 sequence: CAWSVLVGQSAFF. The CDR3 DNA follows: TGTGCCTGGAGTGTACTGGTGGGACAGTCTGCCTTCTTC.

V is TRBV5-1 and J is TRBJ2-2; D is perhaps TRBD2 (6 bases). Trimming removed 1 base at V and 4 bases at J, with 11 bases between. The germline V gene encodes CDR1 SGHRS and CDR2 YFSETQ. CDR3 length: 15 residues. CDR3 protein: CASSLTSSPTGELFF. The DNA for the CDR3 is TGCGCCAGCAGCTTGACTAGCTCCCCCACCGGGGAGCTGTTTTTT.

V usage is TRBV5-1 and J usage is TRBJ1-1; TRBD1 aligns across 9 bases. The CDR3 covers 17 residues. Trimming removed 4 bases from V and 2 bases from J; junction bases left unmatched: 12. Per germline, CDR1 SGHRS and CDR2 YFSETQ. CDR3 nucleotides: TGCGCCAGCAGCCCAACTTCCGGGACAGGGCCTAACACTGAAGCTTTCTTT. This sequence encodes CASSPTSGTGPNTEAFF. Variable domain in full (rest from reference TRBV5-1 and TRBJ1-1): KAGVTQTPRYLIKTRGQQVTLSCSPISGHRSVSWYQQTPGQGLQFLFEYFSETQRNKGNFPGRFSGRQFSNSRSEMNVSTLELGDSALYLCASSPTSGTGPNTEAFFGQGTRLTVV.

The rearrangement uses TRBV2 and TRBJ2-7; TRBD1 agrees at 7 bases. The CDR3 contains 15 residues. Germline V CDR1 and CDR2: SNHLY, FYNNEI. After removal of 1 base from V and 5 bases from J, the junction contained 8 bases not matched to a gene. The CDR3 coding sequence is TGTGCCAGCAGTGAAGTGGGACAGAATGTCCACGAGCAGTACTTC. Translated: CASSEVGQNVHEQYF.

The chain is built from TRBV27 and TRBJ1-2, with 9 positions matching TRBD1. This CDR3 contains 16 residues. Germline V gene sequence: CDR1 MNHEY, CDR2 SMNVEV (reference sequence). J was trimmed by 3 bases and V by 5 bases; bases with no gene match: 10. CDR3 sequence (DNA): TGTGCCAGCAGTGGGGGAGGACAGGGGATACACTATGGCTACACCTTC. As protein: CASSGGGQGIHYGYTF.

The rearrangement uses TRBV5-1 and TRBJ2-7; 7 nucleotides align to TRBD2. J lost 4 bases, V lost 1 base, and 8 bases had no gene match. Germline values: CDR1 SGHRS, CDR2 YFSETQ. The CDR3 has 15 amino acids. In DNA form, the CDR3 reads TGCGCCAGCAGCTTGTGGGGGGGGGACGGGTACGAGCAGTACTTC. This translates into CASSLWGGDGYEQYF.

Details on this clone: Within the sample, other DNA sequences also encode this same CDR3. The CDR3 DNA reads TGTGCCAGCAGCGTAGCCAGCGGGAGTTACGAGCAGTACTTC. As protein: CASSVASGSYEQYF. The V call is TRBV9, the J call TRBJ2-7; 8 nucleotides line up with TRBD2. Looked up from germline, CDR1 is SGDLS and CDR2 is YYNGEE. With V trimmed by 0 bases and J by 4 bases, 3 bases remained unmatched. The CDR3 runs 14 residues. The full variable domain, its missing parts supplied by reference TRBV9 and TRBJ2-7, is DSGVTQTPKHLITATGQRVTLRCSPRSGDLSVYWYQQSLDQGLQFLIQYYNGEERAKGNILERFSAQQFPDLHSELNLSSLELGDSALYFCASSVASGSYEQYFGPGTRLTVT.

This clone was seen just once. The gene calls are TRBV27 and TRBJ2-3; D possibly corresponds to TRBD1 (6 bases). CDR3 length: 14 residues. The germline gives CDR1 MNHEY, CDR2 SMNVEV (reference sequence). Trimming removed 6 bases from V and 2 bases from J, with 12 bases in between. CDR3 in DNA: TGTGCCAGCAGCCTACAGGGAGACACAGATACGCAGTATTTT. It yields the protein CASSLQGDTDTQYF.